This entry describes one T cell receptor (beta chain). The target antigen is unknown. The data stem from a study of T cell responses to AZD1222 COVID-19 vaccine. Regarding the study as a whole: Elevations in Spike-specific TCR breadth and depth followed administration of two AZD1222 doses.

TCRdb keeps only in-frame clones here, not all; method: immunoSEQ multiplex PCR. The sample has around 92,000 clones; about nine tenths are singletons. This CDR3 is 16 amino acids long. V shed 7 bases, J shed 4 bases, and the junction held 13 bases outside the gene matches. Germline V gene data show CDR1 as LNHNV and CDR2 as YYDKDF (reference sequence). This clonotype originated in an adult in good health. The specimen was peripheral blood, collected on day 0 of AZD1222 vaccination. This rearrangement joins TRBV15 to TRBJ2-1; 7 bases align to TRBD2. CDR3 nucleotides: TGTGCCACCAACCCACTCGGGGGACTAACATACAATGAGCAGTTCTTC. Translation: CATNPLGGLTYNEQFF.